A selection of T cell receptor beta chains follows, all from one sample in a study. TCRdb independently ran MiXCR on the 5' RACE reads; one entry per CDR3 protein. Of more than 10,000 distinct CDR3 sequences in the sample, approximately 50% were seen once. Sequenced: tumor-infiltrating Tregs sorted from the breast tumor. Every receptor here comes from a female donor with breast cancer. Each CDR3 is given with its conserved first and last residue. The D gene is left open where the match is weak. Clone size is not always given. Where it is, it says once, few, many or a class for expanded clones.

d_call clone_size j_call v_call cdr3_nt cdr3_aa
TRBD1 few TRBJ2-1 TRBV7-9 TGTGCCAGCAGCCACTTCCGGGACAGCAATAACAATGAGCAGTTCTTC CASSHFRDSNNNEQFF
- - TRBJ2-5 TRBV5-1 TGCGCCAGCAGCTTTAGGCCGGGGTCGGAGACCCAGTACTTC CASSFRPGSETQYF
- - TRBJ1-1 TRBV28 TGTGCCAGCAGCGAAGGGGGTTTCAGAGCTTTCTTT CASSEGGFRAFF
TRBD2 once TRBJ2-1 TRBV20-1 TGCAGTGCTTTAAAGGGGCTAGCGGGGAATGAGCAGTTCTTC CSALKGLAGNEQFF
TRBD2 - TRBJ2-5 TRBV6-6 TGTGCCAGCAGGGGGACTAGCGGGAGCTGGGAGGAGACCCAGTACTTC CASRGTSGSWEETQYF
TRBD2 - TRBJ2-3 TRBV6-5 TGTGCCAGCAGTTACGCGGCTAGCGGGGTGGTGGCAGATACGCAGTATTTT CASSYAASGVVADTQYF
- - TRBJ2-2 TRBV6-2/TRBV6-3 TGTGCCAGCAGTTATCGCGGCAGGGCGAACACCGGGGAGCTGTTTTTT CASSYRGRANTGELFF
- - TRBJ1-6 TRBV5-1 TGCGCCAGCAGCTTGGGGGGACATAAAGATTCACCCCTCCACTTT CASSLGGHKDSPLHF
- few TRBJ1-2 TRBV6-5 TGTGCCAGCAGTTACACCCCAGGAAACTATGGCTACACCTTC CASSYTPGNYGYTF
- - TRBJ2-1 TRBV5-1 TGCGCCAGCAGCTCCACAGGATTCTCCTACAATGAGCAGTTCTTC CASSSTGFSYNEQFF
- - TRBJ2-1 TRBV5-1 TGCGCCAGCAGCTTGGGGGGGAGTTCCTACAATGAGCAGTTCTTC CASSLGGSSYNEQFF
- - TRBJ1-3 TRBV11-3 TGTGCCAGCAGCTTTGGAAACACCATATATTTT CASSFGNTIYF
TRBD2 - TRBJ2-5 TRBV25-1 TGTGCCAGCAGTGCCCCGGGACTAGCGAGGGAGACCCAGTACTTC CASSAPGLARETQYF
- few TRBJ2-1 TRBV20-1 TGCAGTGCTAGAGCGCCCCGGACGGACAATGAGCAGTTCTTC CSARAPRTDNEQFF
TRBD1 - TRBJ1-2 TRBV4-2 TGCGCCAGCAGCGAAGGGACAGGGGTCTATGGCTACACCTTC CASSEGTGVYGYTF
TRBD2 - TRBJ2-1 TRBV20-1 TGCAGTGCTAGACGATCCGGGACTAGCGTCAACAATGAGCAGTTCTTC CSARRSGTSVNNEQFF
- - TRBJ1-2 TRBV5-1 TGCGCCAGCAGCTTGGGTCCGGGTGATGGCTACACCTTC CASSLGPGDGYTF
- - TRBJ1-1 TRBV20-1 TGCAGTGCTAGGACCCCCGGGGGTTGGAACACTGAAGCTTTCTTT CSARTPGGWNTEAFF
TRBD2 - TRBJ2-1 TRBV5-1 TGCGCCAGCAGCTCTCACCTAGCGGGTGAGCAGTTCTTC CASSSHLAGEQFF
- few TRBJ2-1 TRBV2 TGTGCCAGTCTCTTGTCTAGAGATGAGCAGTTCTTC CASLLSRDEQFF
TRBD2 few TRBJ2-3 TRBV24-1 TGTGCCACCAGTGATTTTCGTGGGACTAGCGGGAGCTTTACAGATACGCAGTATTTT CATSDFRGTSGSFTDTQYF
- few TRBJ1-2 TRBV12-3/TRBV12-4 TGTGCCATCTCATACGGACGTTCTAGGGGCTACACCTTC CAISYGRSRGYTF
- - TRBJ2-3 TRBV6-5 TGTGCCAGCAGCCCCGGTCCAGATACGCAGTATTTT CASSPGPDTQYF
TRBD2 - TRBJ2-7 TRBV15 TGTGCCACCAGCAGTTATGGGAGCGGGAGCGTCTACGAGCAGTACTTC CATSSYGSGSVYEQYF
TRBD2 - TRBJ2-1 TRBV14 TGTGCCAGCAGCCCGGGACTAGAGTCTGAGCAGTTCTTC CASSPGLESEQFF
- - TRBJ2-5 TRBV20-1 TGCGGTGCTAGAGGGCTAGGAGAGACCCAGTACTTC CGARGLGETQYF
TRBD1 few TRBJ2-7 TRBV7-9 TGTGCCAGCAGCGAAGGACAGGGTTTCGCCGAGCAGTACTTC CASSEGQGFAEQYF
TRBD1 few TRBJ2-2 TRBV15 TGTGCCACCGACCGGACAGGCGGGGGGGAGCTGTTTTTT CATDRTGGGELFF
- - TRBJ2-5 TRBV27 TGTGCCAGCAGTTTATCGGGACAAGAGACCCAGTACTTC CASSLSGQETQYF
TRBD1 - TRBJ2-3 TRBV11-3 TGTGCCAGCAGCACCGGGACAGGGGAAACAGATACGCAGTATTTT CASSTGTGETDTQYF
TRBD2 few TRBJ2-5 TRBV4-1 TGCGCCAGCAGCCAAGAGCCGGGACTAGCGGGAGAGACCCAGTACTTC CASSQEPGLAGETQYF
- - TRBJ2-7 TRBV7-6 TGTGCCAGCAGCCCTCTACCCACCCGAGACGAGCAGTACTTC CASSPLPTRDEQYF
- - TRBJ2-7 TRBV6-2/TRBV6-3 TGTGCCAGCAGTCGGGGTCGAGGCTACGAGCAGTACTTC CASSRGRGYEQYF
- few TRBJ1-2 TRBV4-2 TGTGCCAGCAGCCAAGGGTCATCTTGGGCAGGCCTTGCTATTACCTTC CASSQGSSWAGLAITF
- - TRBJ2-1 TRBV7-3 TGTGCCAGCAGTTTCGGCGGTGGTTCCTACAATGAGCAGTTCTTC CASSFGGGSYNEQFF
TRBD2 - TRBJ2-7 TRBV6-6 TGTGCCAGCAAGCGGGATGGTCTCTACGAGCAGTACTTC CASKRDGLYEQYF
- few TRBJ2-3 TRBV12-5 TGTGCTAGTGGTCCTGGCCTATACAGCACAGATACGCAGTATTTT CASGPGLYSTDTQYF
TRBD1 - TRBJ2-6 TRBV7-2 TGTGCCAGCAGTCGGGACAGGGGACCTCCCTCTGGGGCCAACGTCCTGACTTTC CASSRDRGPPSGANVLTF
TRBD1 - TRBJ1-2 TRBV6-2/TRBV6-3 TGTGCCAGCAGTACAGGGGGCGAGGTTGATGGCTACACCTTC CASSTGGEVDGYTF
TRBD2 - TRBJ2-3 TRBV20-1 TGCAGTGCTAGCGGTCATCTAGCGGGGACAACAGATACGCAGTATTTT CSASGHLAGTTDTQYF
TRBD2 - TRBJ2-1 TRBV15 TGTGCCACCAGCTGGGGACTAGCGGGGTACAATGAGCAGTTCTTC CATSWGLAGYNEQFF
- - TRBJ2-1 TRBV6-5 TGTGCCAGCATGCTCGCAGGCTGGGGGGAGCAGTTCTTC CASMLAGWGEQFF
- few TRBJ1-5 TRBV21-1 TGTGCCAGCAGCGGGACACCTTCGGGCGGGAATCAGCCCCAGCATTTT CASSGTPSGGNQPQHF
- - TRBJ1-2 TRBV29-1 TGCAGCGTTGAGCCTACCACAGGGCCCAACTATGGCTACACCTTC CSVEPTTGPNYGYTF
- - TRBJ2-1 TRBV7-2 TGTGCCAGCAGCTTAGTCGGTAGGGAGCGGGACAATGAGCAGTTCTTC CASSLVGRERDNEQFF
- - TRBJ1-4 TRBV6-2/TRBV6-3 TGTGCCAGCAGTTCCTACAGGACAACTAATGAAAAACTGTTTTTT CASSSYRTTNEKLFF
TRBD2 - TRBJ2-5 TRBV11-2 TGTGCCAGCAGCTTGAGGCTAGCGGGAGTCGACACACAAGAGACCCAGTACTTC CASSLRLAGVDTQETQYF
- - TRBJ1-1 TRBV4-3 TGCGCCAGCAGCCAAGGTGGGGGGGGATTGAACACTGAAGCTTTCTTT CASSQGGGGLNTEAFF
TRBD1 few TRBJ2-5 TRBV6-2/TRBV6-3 TGTGCCAGCAGCTTGACCGGGACAGGGATTGGGGCCCAGTACTTC CASSLTGTGIGAQYF
- few TRBJ2-3 TRBV28 TGTGCCAGCAGTTTGTCCGACACAGATACGCAGTATTTT CASSLSDTDTQYF
- few TRBJ1-2 TRBV9 TGTGCCAGCAGCGTGGACGGCTATGGCTACACCTTC CASSVDGYGYTF